These T cell receptor beta chains were read from a single sample in a study of blood T cell repertoires in COVID-19. The protocol was immunoSEQ multiplex PCR, while the TCRdb copy is restricted to in-frame clones and leaves out a portion. The sample has about 380,000 clones, more than 70% seen once; the top ten hold roughly 1.2%. Sequencing was performed on peripheral blood. Receptors originate from a man aged 35 to 55 with acute or convalescent COVID-19. The CDR3 runs from the conserved cysteine through the conserved F or W. D genes are given only for firm matches. Clone size is given for some rows only: seen once, a few or many times, or a class if the clone is expanded.

j_gene,v_gene,d_gene,abundance,CDR3nt,CDR3aa
TRBJ1-2,TRBV5-4,.,.,TGTGCCAGCAGCTTGTCCTCAATAGGACAGCCCCCGATCTATGGCTACACCTTC,CASSLSSIGQPPIYGYTF
TRBJ2-7,TRBV6-5,.,.,TGTGCCAGCCAGAGACTACTACGGTACGAGCAGTACTTC,CASQRLLRYEQYF
TRBJ2-3,TRBV6-4,.,.,TGTGCCAGCTCACCGGGAGTAGTAAGCACAGATACGCAGTATTTT,CASSPGVVSTDTQYF
TRBJ2-3,TRBV21-1,.,once,TGTGCCAGCAGGGGTAGCGGGGAGTCAGATACGCAGTATTTT,CASRGSGESDTQYF
TRBJ1-2,TRBV19,.,.,TGTGCCAGTAGTATATCGGCGACTTCTAACTATGGCTACACCTTC,CASSISATSNYGYTF
TRBJ1-2,TRBV9,.,.,TGTGCCAGCAGCGCCCACGACGGGGGTGTAGGCTATGGCTACACCTTC,CASSAHDGGVGYGYTF
TRBJ2-7,TRBV6-1,.,.,TGTGCCAGCAGTGAAGGGTTAGGAGCGGCAAACGAGCAGTACTTC,CASSEGLGAANEQYF
TRBJ1-1,TRBV6-5,.,.,TGTGCCAGCAGTTACTCCCAGGGGTGGCACACTGAAGCTTTCTTT,CASSYSQGWHTEAFF
TRBJ2-1,TRBV28,TRBD2,.,TGTGCCAGCAGTACTCTGAGCGGGAGTTCCTACAATGAGCAGTTCTTC,CASSTLSGSSYNEQFF
TRBJ1-2,TRBV4-3,.,once,TGCGCCAGCAGCCAAGATCCCCGGGGTGACTATGGCTACACCTTC,CASSQDPRGDYGYTF
TRBJ2-7,TRBV7-9,.,.,TGTGCCAGCAGTACAACCCTACAGGCGAGCTCCTACGAGCAGTACTTC,CASSTTLQASSYEQYF
TRBJ2-6,TRBV2,.,once,TGTGCCAGCAGTGGACCCCCGGACAGATTCCGCTCTGGGGCCAACGTCCTGACTTTC,CASSGPPDRFRSGANVLTF
TRBJ1-6,TRBV18,.,.,TGTGCCAGCTCACCGCCGAGGAACTATAATTCACCCCTCCACTTT,CASSPPRNYNSPLHF
TRBJ2-5,TRBV9,.,.,TGTGCCAGCAGCGTAGGGTCCAGCCAAGAGACCCAGTACTTC,CASSVGSSQETQYF
TRBJ1-1,TRBV5-1,.,.,TGCGCCAGCAGCGCTGGACAGAAGAACACTGAAGCTTTCTTT,CASSAGQKNTEAFF
TRBJ1-2,TRBV30,.,few,TGTGCCTGGAGAACAGCTTATGGCTACACCTTC,CAWRTAYGYTF